The sequence of this T cell receptor beta chain was determined in a study of T-cell reconstitution after alpha-beta-depleted transplantation in children (dated by TCRdb to 2016 to 2017). Notes on the research overall: T-cell immune reconstitution after TCRalphabeta/CD19-depleted allogeneic hematopoietic cell transplantation in children was quantitatively tracked in the study by means of TCR repertoire profiling.

In light of the paper, this sample's treatment or condition label describes: allogeneic hematopoietic cell transplantation with graft depleted of TCRalphabeta T cells and CD19 B cells. TCRalphabeta/CD19-depleted allogeneic hematopoietic cell grafts were given to the transplant recipients, all of whom were children. The method behind the library was PCR. Sequencing was carried out with an Illumina HiSeq 2500. TCR library preparation used molecular barcoding, with unique molecular identifiers applied to normalize quantification of the TCRbeta repertoire. The public reads were reanalyzed by TCRdb: fastp trimming at Q25, MiXCR alignment, in-frame beta chains only. Rows with a matching CDR3 protein are joined into one entry that keeps the most common DNA and genes. This sample lists more than 500,000 distinct CDR3 sequences; over 9.5% were detected once. 14% of the sample belongs to the ten largest clones.

The germline V gene (reference sequence) specifies DFQATT as CDR1 and SNEGSKA as CDR2. V is cut by 1 base and J by 3 bases, and the space between the germline ends is 10 bases. The cysteine opens and the phenylalanine closes a CDR3 of 13 amino acids. Of all the DNA, just the CDR3 is kept, 39 bases in frame from base 1. This clonotype was counted a few times. What antigen it recognizes has not been identified. No much larger clone exists at a distance of one base, and base qualities are not known. Paper-wide results and their limitations: The frequencies of hyperexpanded clones fell over the following months, and after one year, T-cell counts and TCRbeta diversity were mostly attributed to newly produced T cells. The apparently early recovery of alphabetaT-cell counts about two months after transplant reportedly depended on only several hundred rapidly expanded clones that came from non-depleted graft cells. In some patients, the high TCRbeta diversity seen at day 60 was put down to recipient T cells and intrathymic progenitors that had survived conditioning.

The V and J genes are TRBV20-1 and TRBJ2-7; the D segment cannot be called with confidence. The TCR originated in a female patient aged 2 to 10 who had a stem cell transplant for aplastic anemia, so the T cells may come from the graft donor. The sample here was PBMCs, mostly from graft donor cells, taken 180 days after TCRalphabeta/CD19-depleted stem cell transplant. The bases are TGCAGTGCTAGAGGGGGTAAGGGCTACGAGCAGTACTTC. Its product reads: CSARGGKGYEQYF.